Here is one T cell receptor beta chain with its context. Its antigen is not identified. With V trimmed by 4 bases and J by 5 bases, 10 bases remained unmatched. This CDR3 spans 17 amino acids. CDR1 is SGHRS, CDR2 YFSETQ, per germline. These data come from a study of cytomegalovirus exposure and HLA in healthy donors. It was with 60 Vbeta and 13 Jbeta primers that the PCR ran. The method was immunoSEQ multiplex PCR; TCRdb's version includes in-frame clones alone and lacks a portion of them. Of approximately 160,000 clones listed, roughly three quarters are singletons. Study-level points and caveats: High specificity and sensitivity for cytomegalovirus status were reported for the classifier. The authors enumerated 150 to 200 TCR beta chains as linked to cytomegalovirus.

The V gene is TRBV5-1, the J gene TRBJ1-6, with 9 positions matching TRBD1. The sequencing sample was made of PBMCs. This receptor was obtained from a woman between 40 and 50 years old in good health and CMV-seropositive. The CDR3 DNA is TGCGCCAGCAGCCACGTTACAGGACAGGGGAATAATTCACCCCTCCACTTT. As protein: CASSHVTGQGNNSPLHF.